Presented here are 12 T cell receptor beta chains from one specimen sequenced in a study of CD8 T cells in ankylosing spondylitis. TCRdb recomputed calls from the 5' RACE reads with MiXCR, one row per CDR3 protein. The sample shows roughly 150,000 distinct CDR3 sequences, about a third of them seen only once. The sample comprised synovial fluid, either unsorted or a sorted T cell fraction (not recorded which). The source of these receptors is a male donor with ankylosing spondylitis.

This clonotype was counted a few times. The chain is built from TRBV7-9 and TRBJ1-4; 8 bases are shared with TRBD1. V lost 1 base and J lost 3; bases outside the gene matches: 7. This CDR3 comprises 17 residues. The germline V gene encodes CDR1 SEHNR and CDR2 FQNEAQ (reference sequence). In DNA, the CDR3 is TGTGCCAGCAGCTTAGTTGGCAGGGGGCTCCCTAATGAAAAACTGTTTTTT. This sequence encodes CASSLVGRGLPNEKLFF. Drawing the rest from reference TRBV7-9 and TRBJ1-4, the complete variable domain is DTGVSQNPRHKITKRGQNVTFRCDPISEHNRLYWYRQTLGQGPEFLTYFQNEAQLEKSRLLSDRFSAERPKGSFSTLEIQRTEQGDSAMYLCASSLVGRGLPNEKLFFGSGTQLSVL.

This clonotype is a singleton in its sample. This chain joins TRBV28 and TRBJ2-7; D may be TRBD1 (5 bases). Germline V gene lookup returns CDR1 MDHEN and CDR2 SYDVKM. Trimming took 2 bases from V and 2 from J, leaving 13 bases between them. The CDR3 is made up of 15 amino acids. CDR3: CASSLRSGSPYEQYF. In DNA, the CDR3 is TGTGCCAGCAGTTTACGTTCAGGGTCTCCCTACGAGCAGTACTTC.

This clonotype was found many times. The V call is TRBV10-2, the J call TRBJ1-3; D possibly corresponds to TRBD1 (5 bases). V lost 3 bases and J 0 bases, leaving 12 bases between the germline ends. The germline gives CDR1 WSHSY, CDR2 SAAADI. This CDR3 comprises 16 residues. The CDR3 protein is CASSDLGPSSGNTIYF. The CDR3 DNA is TGCGCCAGCAGTGATTTGGGACCAAGCTCTGGAAACACCATATATTTT.

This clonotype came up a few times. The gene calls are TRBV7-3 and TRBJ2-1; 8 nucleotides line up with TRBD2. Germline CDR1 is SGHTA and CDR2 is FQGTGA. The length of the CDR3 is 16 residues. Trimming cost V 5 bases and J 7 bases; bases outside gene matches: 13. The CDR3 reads CASSPSGTRGGNEQFF. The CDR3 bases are TGTGCCAGCAGCCCCTCCGGGACTAGAGGGGGTAATGAGCAGTTCTTC.

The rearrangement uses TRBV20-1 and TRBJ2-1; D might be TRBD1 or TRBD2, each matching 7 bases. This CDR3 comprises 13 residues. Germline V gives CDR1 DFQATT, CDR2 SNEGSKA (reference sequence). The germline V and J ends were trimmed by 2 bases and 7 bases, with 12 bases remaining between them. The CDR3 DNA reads TGCAGTGCTAGACGCCAGGGGGGGAATGAGCAGTTCTTC. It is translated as CSARRQGGNEQFF.

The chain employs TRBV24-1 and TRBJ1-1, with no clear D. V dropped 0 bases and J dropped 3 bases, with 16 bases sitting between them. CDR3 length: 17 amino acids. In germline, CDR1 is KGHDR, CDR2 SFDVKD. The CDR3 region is CATSDLPPEVQDTEAFF. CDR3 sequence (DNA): TGTGCCACCAGTGATTTGCCCCCAGAAGTCCAAGACACTGAAGCTTTCTTT.

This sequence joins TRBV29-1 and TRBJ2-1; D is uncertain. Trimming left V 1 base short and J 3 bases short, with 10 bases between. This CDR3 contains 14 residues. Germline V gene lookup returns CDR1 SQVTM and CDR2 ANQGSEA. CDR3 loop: CSVEGGSVYNEQFF. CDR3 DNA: TGCAGCGTTGAAGGCGGCTCAGTCTACAATGAGCAGTTCTTC.

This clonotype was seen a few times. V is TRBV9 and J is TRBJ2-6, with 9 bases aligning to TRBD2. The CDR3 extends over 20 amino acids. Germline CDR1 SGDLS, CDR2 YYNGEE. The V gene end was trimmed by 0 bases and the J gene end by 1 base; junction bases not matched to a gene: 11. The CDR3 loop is CASSVGSQPGLASGANVLTF. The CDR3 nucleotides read TGTGCCAGCAGCGTAGGGTCCCAACCGGGACTAGCTTCTGGGGCCAACGTCCTGACTTTC.

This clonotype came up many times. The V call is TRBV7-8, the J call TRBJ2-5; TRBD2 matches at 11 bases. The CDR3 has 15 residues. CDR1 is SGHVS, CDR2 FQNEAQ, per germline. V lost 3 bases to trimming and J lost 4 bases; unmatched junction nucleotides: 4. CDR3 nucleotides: TGTGCCAGCAGCTTCAAAGGACTAGCGGGAGAGACCCAGTACTTC. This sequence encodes CASSFKGLAGETQYF. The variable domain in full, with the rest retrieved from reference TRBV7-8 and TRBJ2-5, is GAGVSQSPRYKVAKRGQDVALRCDPISGHVSLFWYQQALGQGPEFLTYFQNEAQLDKSGLPSDRFFAERPEGSVSTLKIQRTQQEDSAVYLCASSFKGLAGETQYFGPGTRLLVL.

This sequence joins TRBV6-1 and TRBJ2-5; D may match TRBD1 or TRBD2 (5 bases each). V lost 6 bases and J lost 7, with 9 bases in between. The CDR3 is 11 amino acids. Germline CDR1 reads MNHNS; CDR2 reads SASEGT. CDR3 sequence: CASRADTTQYF. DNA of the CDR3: TGTGCCAGCAGAGCGGACACGACCCAGTACTTC.

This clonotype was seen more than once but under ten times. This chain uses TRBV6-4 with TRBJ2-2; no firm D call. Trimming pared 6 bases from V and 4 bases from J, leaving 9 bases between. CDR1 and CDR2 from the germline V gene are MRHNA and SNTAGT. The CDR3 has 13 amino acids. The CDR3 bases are TGTGCCAGCAGCCCACGGACCACCGGGGAGCTGTTTTTT. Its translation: CASSPRTTGELFF.

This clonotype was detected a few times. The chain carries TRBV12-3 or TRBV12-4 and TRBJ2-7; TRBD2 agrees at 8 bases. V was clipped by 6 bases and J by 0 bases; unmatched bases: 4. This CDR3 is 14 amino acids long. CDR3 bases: TGTGCCAGCAGGGGCGGGAGGAGCTCCTACGAGCAGTACTTC. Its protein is CASRGGRSSYEQYF.